The 19 T cell receptor beta chains listed next were all sequenced from one sample in a study of cytotoxic CD8 clonotypes in ibrutinib-treated CLL. Repertoires were generated with immunoSEQ multiplex PCR, while TCRdb's copy carries only in-frame clones and drops some. The data hold over 120,000 clones, with approximately 80% observed a single time. The material was PBMCs, obtained after 36 months of ibrutinib treatment. Source of these receptors: a human donor with chronic lymphocytic leukemia.

The CDR3 DNA follows: TGTGCCAGCAGGCGGAGGAAGGCGGGCAATCAGCCCCAGCATTTT. Translated, it gives CASRRRKAGNQPQHF. J is TRBJ1-5 and V is TRBV27; no clear D. The germline V and J ends were trimmed by 6 bases and 2 bases, with 14 bases remaining between them. Germline values: CDR1 MNHEY, CDR2 SMNVEV (reference sequence). The CDR3 is 15 residues long.

The V and J genes are TRBV7-8 and TRBJ2-2; D gene ambiguous. This CDR3 has 13 residues. Deletions cut 2 bases from V and 7 bases from J, with 8 bases between. In germline, CDR1 is SGHVS, CDR2 FQNEAQ. Here the CDR3 reads CASSLRVDGELFF. CDR3 in DNA: TGTGCCAGCAGCTTACGGGTTGACGGGGAGCTGTTTTTT.

The chain has TRBV6-1 and TRBJ2-1, with TRBD2 identical over 16 bases. This CDR3 spans 18 amino acids. The germline V gene has CDR1 MNHNS and CDR2 SASEGT. The trim removed 2 bases at V and 12 bases at J, leaving 13 bases unmatched. Here the CDR3 reads CASSEPGGGLAGGYRQFF. CDR3 nucleotides: TGTGCCAGCAGTGAACCAGGAGGGGGACTAGCGGGAGGGTACCGGCAGTTCTTC.

The gene calls are TRBV5-1 and TRBJ2-1; 7 bases fit TRBD2. Trimming at V came to 3 bases and at J to 4 bases, leaving 4 bases not matched to a gene. Germline values: CDR1 SGHRS, CDR2 YFSETQ. This CDR3 comprises 14 residues. Here the CDR3 reads CASSSTGGYNEQFF. The DNA for the CDR3 is TGCGCCAGCAGCTCCACGGGGGGATACAATGAGCAGTTCTTC.

This CDR3 is CASSSRTGGNTEAFF. The CDR3 bases are TGTGCCAGCAGCTCGAGGACAGGGGGGAACACTGAAGCTTTCTTT. The chain recombines TRBV7-8 with TRBJ1-1, with TRBD1 matching 10 bases. Trimming removed 4 bases from V and 1 base from J; junction bases left unmatched: 3. Germline values: CDR1 SGHVS, CDR2 FQNEAQ. This CDR3 contains 15 residues. Drawing the rest from reference TRBV7-8 and TRBJ1-1, the complete variable domain is GAGVSQSPRYKVAKRGQDVALRCDPISGHVSLFWYQQALGQGPEFLTYFQNEAQLDKSGLPSDRFFAERPEGSVSTLKIQRTQQEDSAVYLCASSSRTGGNTEAFFGQGTRLTVV.

V usage is TRBV7-9 and J usage is TRBJ1-6, with 7 nucleotides matching TRBD1. Germline CDR1 and CDR2: SEHNR and FQNEAQ (reference sequence). The ends lost 2 bases at V and 10 bases at J; junction bases unmatched: 8. This CDR3 region has 15 residues. The CDR3 DNA sequence: TGTGCCAGCAGCTTATCCGACAGGGTAGAGTCACCCCTCCACTTT. It specifies CASSLSDRVESPLHF.

The chain recombines TRBV10-3 with TRBJ1-2; 9 bases fit TRBD1. V dropped 9 bases and J dropped 4; count of bases not matched to a gene: 6. From germline, CDR1 is ENHRY and CDR2 SYGVKD. CDR3 length equals 13 residues. Here the CDR3 reads CAIPTGGSYGYTF. The CDR3 DNA reads TGTGCCATACCGACAGGGGGTTCCTATGGCTACACCTTC.

A single count supports this clone. The genes are TRBV2 and TRBJ1-2; TRBD1 is a possible D gene (6 bases). The CDR3 runs to 14 residues. V was trimmed by 6 bases and J by 8 bases, leaving 19 bases between them. Germline V gives CDR1 SNHLY, CDR2 FYNNEI. DNA for the CDR3: TGTGCCAGCAGCCAAGCCGGACAGTTAGGAGGCTACACCTTC. Translation: CASSQAGQLGGYTF.

This chain's CDR3 is CASSSKIDRLAGQETQYF. CDR3 sequence (DNA): TGTGCCAGCAGCTCCAAAATTGATCGACTAGCGGGGCAAGAGACCCAGTACTTC. The gene calls are TRBV13 and TRBJ2-5, with 11 positions matching TRBD2. CDR1 is PRHDT, CDR2 FYEKMQ, per germline (reference sequence). V shed 4 bases, J shed 2 bases, and the junction held 12 bases outside the gene matches. The CDR3 contains 18 residues.

This chain uses TRBV5-6 with TRBJ2-1, with D perhaps TRBD1 (6 bases). Germline CDR1 reads SGHDT; CDR2 reads YYEEEE. Trimming removed 4 bases from V and 6 bases from J, with 23 bases in between. The CDR3 length is 17 residues. The CDR3 sequence: CASSIEDGRVGGNEQFF. CDR3 nucleotide sequence: TGTGCCAGCAGCATCGAAGACGGCAGGGTAGGGGGCAATGAGCAGTTCTTC.

The rearrangement joins TRBV7-9 to TRBJ1-2, with D possibly TRBD1 on 5 matching bases. V gave up 3 bases and J gave up 4 bases, with 9 bases separating them. This CDR3 comprises 13 residues. Germline CDR1 reads SEHNR; CDR2 reads FQNEAQ (reference sequence). CDR3 in amino acids: CASSFGTFYGYTF. The CDR3 DNA is TGTGCCAGCAGCTTCGGGACCTTCTATGGCTACACCTTC. The whole variable domain, remainder taken from reference TRBV7-9 and TRBJ1-2, is DTGVSQNPRHKITKRGQNVTFRCDPISEHNRLYWYRQTLGQGPEFLTYFQNEAQLEKSRLLSDRFSAERPKGSFSTLEIQRTEQGDSAMYLCASSFGTFYGYTFGSGTRLTVV.

CDR3 sequence: CASTAGNTNTGELFF. CDR3 coding DNA: TGTGCCAGCACGGCGGGGAATACTAACACCGGGGAGCTGTTTTTT. The chain recombines TRBV9 with TRBJ2-2; maybe TRBD2 (6 bases). This CDR3 contains 15 residues. Germline V gene lookup returns CDR1 SGDLS and CDR2 YYNGEE. V was trimmed by 6 bases and J by 2 bases, leaving 14 bases between them.

The V and J genes are TRBV5-8 and TRBJ1-1, with 8 positions matching TRBD1. The CDR3 is 14 amino acids. Germline V lookup: CDR1 SGHTS, CDR2 YDEGEE. The J segment lost 11 bases and the V segment lost 4 bases, leaving 13 bases of the junction unmatched. CDR3 sequence: CASSRRTGRWRAFF. CDR3 DNA: TGTGCCAGCAGCCGCCGGACAGGGAGGTGGAGGGCTTTCTTT.

This chain connects TRBV18 to TRBJ2-3; D remains unclear. Per germline, CDR1 KGHSH and CDR2 LQKENI. This CDR3 has 13 residues. The V end lost 6 bases, the J end lost 2 bases, and 9 bases lay between the germline ends. The CDR3 protein is CASSPGFTDTQYF. For the CDR3, the DNA is TGTGCCAGCTCCCCCGGGTTCACAGATACGCAGTATTTT.

The genes are TRBV4-1 and TRBJ1-2; TRBD1 matches 7 bases. With V trimmed by 4 bases and J by 2 bases, 4 bases remained unmatched. Per the germline V gene, CDR1 is MGHRA and CDR2 is YSYEKL. The CDR3 extends over 14 amino acids. Here the CDR3 DNA reads TGCGCCAGCAGCCTCTCACAGGGGAACTATGGCTACACCTTC. Protein product: CASSLSQGNYGYTF.

This clone was counted once. This rearrangement joins TRBV7-9 to TRBJ2-1; weak D call: TRBD1 (6 bases). This CDR3 is built from 15 residues. V was pared by 3 bases and J by 1 base, with 10 bases between. CDR1 and CDR2 (germline): SEHNR, FQNEAQ (reference sequence). CDR3 residues: CASSLGHLSYNEQFF. The CDR3 DNA sequence: TGTGCCAGCAGCTTGGGACATCTATCCTACAATGAGCAGTTCTTC.

This chain connects TRBV30 to TRBJ1-2, with TRBD1 matching 7 bases. Germline V lookup: CDR1 GTSNPN, CDR2 SVGIG (reference sequence). V dropped 5 bases and J dropped 3; count of bases not matched to a gene: 9. CDR3 length equals 14 residues. CDR3 bases: TGTGCCTGGGACACCGACAGGGAGTACTATGGCTACACCTTC. Its translation is CAWDTDREYYGYTF.

The chain has TRBV4-1 and TRBJ2-1; no firm D call. The CDR3 loop spans 13 amino acids. V dropped 0 bases and J dropped 9 bases, with 9 bases sitting between them. Germline-derived CDR1 and CDR2 are MGHRA and YSYEKL. The CDR3 loop reads CASSQDRVIEQFF. DNA for the CDR3: TGCGCCAGCAGCCAAGATCGGGTGATTGAGCAGTTCTTC.

The chain joins TRBV28 to TRBJ1-4; D not resolved. This CDR3 is built from 14 residues. Germline lookup yields CDR1 MDHEN and CDR2 SYDVKM. Between the trimmed V and J ends, which lost 6 bases and 4 bases, there was a span of 12 bases. The CDR3 nucleotides read TGTGCCAGCAGCCGCCCGGGGATTAATGAAAAACTGTTTTTT. Amino acid sequence: CASSRPGINEKLFF.